The rows below give T cell receptor beta chains drawn from one sample of a study of cytomegalovirus exposure and HLA in healthy donors. The table came from immunoSEQ multiplex PCR; TCRdb's copy has only in-frame clones and leaves some out. The sample consists of under 250,000 clones, almost 80% of them appearing once. Sequencing was performed on PBMCs. The receptors shown here come from a male donor in good health and CMV-seronegative. The CDR3 runs from the conserved cysteine through the conserved F or W. Fields, in order: clone size, J gene, V gene, D gene, CDR3 protein, CDR3 DNA. The D gene is left open where the match is weak. Clone size is stated in some rows and not others, as once, few, many or a class when expanded.

>.|TRBJ2-1|TRBV11-3|TRBD2
CASSLVAGDNEQFF
TGTGCCAGCAGCTTGGTAGCGGGAGACAATGAGCAGTTCTTC
>.|TRBJ2-1|TRBV7-9|TRBD2
CASSLTALAGDEQFF
TGTGCCAGCAGCTTAACGGCACTAGCGGGAGATGAGCAGTTCTTC
>.|TRBJ2-1|TRBV1|.
CTSSRASGRGNHNEQFF
TGCACCAGCAGCCGCGCTAGTGGGCGGGGGAACCACAATGAGCAGTTCTTC
>.|TRBJ2-5|TRBV7-9|TRBD2
CSSSFRLAGGKDQETQYF
TGTTCCAGCAGCTTTAGACTAGCGGGAGGGAAAGACCAAGAGACCCAGTACTTC
>.|TRBJ2-3|TRBV13|.
CASSLALAGITDTQYF
TGTGCCAGCAGCTTAGCTTTGGCGGGGATCACAGATACGCAGTATTTT
>.|TRBJ2-7|TRBV4-1|.
CASSQVPGVVQYF
TGCGCCAGCAGCCAAGTTCCAGGTGTGGTGCAGTACTTC
>once|TRBJ2-1|TRBV9|.
CASGERYNEQFF
TGTGCCTCGGGAGAACGATACAATGAGCAGTTCTTC
>.|TRBJ2-1|TRBV19|TRBD2
CATHILGGRGNEQFF
TGTGCCACCCACATTCTCGGCGGGAGGGGTAATGAGCAGTTCTTC
>.|TRBJ2-1|TRBV9|TRBD2
CASSVMTSGSRFYNEQFF
TGTGCCAGCAGCGTGATGACTAGCGGGAGTCGCTTTTACAATGAGCAGTTCTTC
>.|TRBJ1-1|TRBV25-1|.
CASSEYGGPGEAFF
TGTGCCAGCAGTGAATACGGGGGGCCAGGTGAAGCTTTCTTT
>few|TRBJ2-1|TRBV6-5|TRBD2
CASSNGLASDEQFF
TGTGCCAGCAGTAACGGACTAGCGTCAGATGAGCAGTTCTTC
>.|TRBJ2-2|TRBV5-7|TRBD1
CASSPRTGNTGELFF
TGTGCCAGCAGTCCGAGGACAGGGAACACCGGGGAGCTGTTTTTT
>.|TRBJ2-4|TRBV6-1|.
CASSDVDRNLAKNIQYF
TGTGCCAGCAGTGACGTAGACAGGAACCTAGCCAAAAACATTCAGTACTTC
>.|TRBJ2-3|TRBV19|.
CASSIVRQAKTDTQYF
TGTGCCAGTAGTATAGTAAGGCAGGCGAAAACAGATACGCAGTATTTT
>.|TRBJ2-7|TRBV27|TRBD2
CASSRGPGGSYEQYF
TGTGCCAGCAGTCGTGGGCCGGGGGGGTCCTACGAGCAGTACTTC
>.|TRBJ2-4|TRBV5-6|TRBD2
CASNPRLAGGAKNIQYF
TGTGCCAGCAACCCGAGACTAGCGGGAGGCGCCAAAAACATTCAGTACTTC
>.|TRBJ2-1|TRBV5-8|.
CASSSRWLATSYNEQFF
TGTGCCAGCAGCTCCCGGTGGTTAGCGACCTCCTACAATGAGCAGTTCTTC
>.|TRBJ2-5|TRBV30|.
CAWSVLGETQYF
TGTGCCTGGAGTGTACTAGGCGAGACCCAGTACTTC
>.|TRBJ2-7|TRBV18|TRBD1
CASSGVTGGGYEQYF
TGTGCCAGCTCAGGTGTAACAGGGGGAGGCTACGAGCAGTACTTC
>.|TRBJ2-3|TRBV7-8|.
CASRRIRRGSADTQYF
TGTGCCAGCAGAAGGATAAGGAGGGGTTCAGCAGATACGCAGTATTTT
>.|TRBJ1-4|TRBV25-1|.
CASRGQYRKLFF
TGTGCCAGCAGGGGACAATACCGAAAACTGTTTTTT
>many|TRBJ1-5|TRBV19|.
CASSSRTEQPQHF
TGTGCCAGTAGTAGCCGAACAGAACAGCCCCAGCATTTT
>.|TRBJ1-2|TRBV6-5|.
CASSSGGPGGYTF
TGTGCCAGCAGTTCGGGGGGGCCGGGTGGCTACACCTTC
>few|TRBJ1-3|TRBV6-1|.
CASSVGSSGNTIYF
TGTGCCAGCAGTGTGGGGAGCTCTGGAAACACCATATATTTT
>.|TRBJ2-1|TRBV18|TRBD2
CASSPQTSGLYNEQFF
TGTGCCAGCTCACCCCAGACTAGCGGGCTCTACAATGAGCAGTTCTTC
>.|TRBJ1-4|TRBV18|.
CASSPLGQTPTNEKLFF
TGTGCCAGCTCACCTCTGGGACAAACCCCAACTAATGAAAAACTGTTTTTT
>.|TRBJ2-1|TRBV15|TRBD2
CATSREAGVKNEQFF
TGTGCCACCAGCAGAGAAGCGGGAGTCAAGAATGAGCAGTTCTTC
>.|TRBJ2-2|TRBV25-1|TRBD1
CASSPPGQGVVGTGELFF
TGTGCCAGCAGTCCACCGGGACAGGGAGTCGTCGGCACCGGGGAGCTGTTTTTT
>.|TRBJ2-4|TRBV19|.
CASSILSGSGNIQYF
TGTGCCAGTAGTATATTGTCGGGGTCTGGAAACATTCAGTACTTC
>.|TRBJ1-5|TRBV21-1|.
CASSKAPGGWVQPQHF
TGTGCCAGCAGCAAAGCCCCAGGGGGTTGGGTTCAGCCCCAGCATTTT
>.|TRBJ1-5|TRBV28|.
CASNSGGTGSGQPQHF
TGTGCCAGCAACTCGGGGGGCACAGGGTCGGGTCAGCCCCAGCATTTT
>.|TRBJ1-2|TRBV6-5|.
CASSPKGWGGGGYTF
TGTGCCAGCAGCCCCAAGGGGTGGGGGGGAGGTGGCTACACCTTC
>.|TRBJ1-1|TRBV4-3|TRBD1
CASRETGAERGTEAFF
TGCGCCAGCAGGGAGACAGGGGCAGAACGGGGCACTGAAGCTTTCTTT
>.|TRBJ1-1|TRBV28|TRBD1
CASSFPAGGWAEAFF
TGTGCCAGCAGTTTCCCAGCAGGGGGCTGGGCTGAAGCTTTCTTT
>.|TRBJ1-2|TRBV19|.
CASSMLLTYGYTF
TGTGCCAGTAGTATGCTACTGACATATGGCTACACCTTC
>.|TRBJ1-2|TRBV6-1|.
CASSERVSYGYTF
TGTGCCAGCAGTGAGAGGGTTTCCTATGGCTACACCTTC
>.|TRBJ2-1|TRBV9|TRBD2
CASSVELAADYNEQFF
TGTGCCAGCAGCGTAGAACTAGCGGCTGATTACAATGAGCAGTTCTTC